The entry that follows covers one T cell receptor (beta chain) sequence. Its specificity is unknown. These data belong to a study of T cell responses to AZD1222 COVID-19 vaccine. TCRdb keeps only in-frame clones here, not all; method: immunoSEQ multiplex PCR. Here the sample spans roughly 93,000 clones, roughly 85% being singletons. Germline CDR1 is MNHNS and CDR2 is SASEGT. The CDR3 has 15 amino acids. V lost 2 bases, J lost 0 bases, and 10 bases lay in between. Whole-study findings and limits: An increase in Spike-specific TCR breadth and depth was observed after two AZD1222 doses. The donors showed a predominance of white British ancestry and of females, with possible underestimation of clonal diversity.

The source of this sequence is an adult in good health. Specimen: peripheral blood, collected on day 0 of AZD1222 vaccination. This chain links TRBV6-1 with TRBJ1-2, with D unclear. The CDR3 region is CASSEWRNSNYGYTF. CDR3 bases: TGTGCCAGCAGTGAATGGCGGAACTCTAACTATGGCTACACCTTC.